This TCR beta chain was identified in a study of T-cell reconstitution after alpha-beta-depleted transplantation in children. Study-level results: From newly produced T cells came most of the T-cell counts and diversity one year after transplant. Surviving recipient cells, namely T cells and thymic progenitors, were the source of high day-60 TCRbeta diversity in some patients. Alpha-beta T cells present about two months after transplant were reported to originate from several hundred expanded graft clones.

This CDR3 contains 14 residues. V was trimmed by 0 bases and J by 6 bases, leaving 10 bases between them. Germline CDR1 reads SEHNR; CDR2 reads FQNEAQ (reference sequence). A library of TCRbeta sequences, prepared with unique molecular identifiers, was generated. TCRdb used MiXCR to reprocess the PCR reads, holding one entry per CDR3 protein. This table holds around 15,000 distinct CDR3 sequences, roughly 8.2% found once. Ten or more counts support this clonotype. Its matching antigen is unknown. The specimen was PBMCs, mostly from graft donor cells, collected 60 days after TCRalphabeta/CD19-depleted stem cell transplant. This rearrangement joins TRBV7-9 to TRBJ2-3; maybe TRBD2 (5 bases). The receptor's source is a boy in the first two years of life who had a stem cell transplant for Wiskott-Aldrich syndrome, so the T cells may come from the graft donor. The CDR3 DNA sequence: TGTGCCAGCAGCTTAGCGCGGGTTCATGATACGCAGTATTTT. Protein product: CASSLARVHDTQYF.